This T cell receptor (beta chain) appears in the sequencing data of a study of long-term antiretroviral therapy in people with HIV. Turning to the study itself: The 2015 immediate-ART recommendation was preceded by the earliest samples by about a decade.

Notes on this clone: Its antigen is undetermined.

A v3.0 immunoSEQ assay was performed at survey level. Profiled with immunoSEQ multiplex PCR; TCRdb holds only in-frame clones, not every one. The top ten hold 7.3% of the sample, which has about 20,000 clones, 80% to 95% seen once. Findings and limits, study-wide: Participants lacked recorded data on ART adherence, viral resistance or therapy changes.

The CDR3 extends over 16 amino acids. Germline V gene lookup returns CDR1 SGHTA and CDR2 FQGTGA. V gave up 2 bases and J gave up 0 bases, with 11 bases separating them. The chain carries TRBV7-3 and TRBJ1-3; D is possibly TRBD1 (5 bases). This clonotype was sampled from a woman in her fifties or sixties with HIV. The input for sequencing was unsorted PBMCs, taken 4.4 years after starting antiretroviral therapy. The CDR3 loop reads CASSLYGTDSGNTIYF. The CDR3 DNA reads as TGTGCCAGCAGCTTATATGGGACGGACTCTGGAAACACCATATATTTT.